These 24 T cell receptor beta chains came from one sample sequenced in a study of T-cell reconstitution after alpha-beta-depleted transplantation in children. Construction of the TCRbeta library involved unique molecular identifiers. TCRdb reprocessed the PCR reads via MiXCR and lists one record per CDR3 protein. The repertoire has fewer than 130,000 distinct CDR3 sequences, about 9.3% of them found once; the top ten carry 8% to 9.5%. Sequencing used PBMCs from the stem cell graft donor, obtained from the stem cell graft. The receptor set was obtained from a human donor who donated a stem cell graft to a child with acute lymphoblastic leukemia.

This clonotype was counted ten times or more. The J gene is TRBJ2-3, the V gene TRBV6-1; possible D gene TRBD2, 5 bases. This CDR3 has 15 amino acids. The V end lost 7 bases, the J end lost 6 bases, and 20 bases lay between the germline ends. Germline loops: CDR1 MNHNS, CDR2 SASEGT. The CDR3 DNA reads as TGTGCCAGCAACCTGGGAAGGGCTAGCAGGGATACGCAGTATTTT. This sequence encodes CASNLGRASRDTQYF.

This clonotype was counted at least ten times. The chain joins TRBV18 to TRBJ2-1; D gene unclear. The ends were cut back, 2 bases at V and 1 base at J, with 15 bases in the middle. The germline gives CDR1 KGHSH, CDR2 LQKENI. CDR3 length: 17 amino acids. The CDR3 DNA follows: TGTGCCAGCTCACCAACCCTAGGGTTGCGGTCCTACAATGAGCAGTTCTTC. Translation gives CASSPTLGLRSYNEQFF. Full variable domain (outside the CDR3, taken from reference TRBV18 and TRBJ2-1): NAGVMQNPRHLVRRRGQEARLRCSPMKGHSHVYWYRQLPEEGLKFMVYLQKENIIDESGMPKERFSAEFPKEGPSILRIQQVVRGDSAAYFCASSPTLGLRSYNEQFFGPGTRLTVL.

This clonotype occurred many times. This CDR3 reads CASSLIGLAGGLGRTDTQYF. CDR3 DNA sequence: TGTGCCAGCAGTTTAATAGGACTAGCGGGGGGGCTTGGGCGCACAGATACGCAGTATTTT. The V gene is TRBV12-3 or TRBV12-4, the J gene TRBJ2-3, with 15 bases aligning to TRBD2. This CDR3 spans 20 amino acids. V lost 2 bases to trimming and J lost 1 base; unmatched junction nucleotides: 10.

This clonotype was recorded many times. V gene TRBV7-8 combines with J gene TRBJ1-1; unclear D gene. Trimming cost V 4 bases and J 0 bases, with 9 bases left between them. The CDR3 length is 14 residues. Germline V gene sequence: CDR1 SGHVS, CDR2 FQNEAQ. CDR3 in amino acids: CASSSFGMNTEAFF. The CDR3 coding sequence is TGTGCCAGCAGCTCTTTTGGGATGAACACTGAAGCTTTCTTT.

The chain employs TRBV4-2 and TRBJ2-7, with D possibly called TRBD1 or TRBD2 (5 bases each). The CDR3 is made up of 14 amino acids. Trimming stripped 4 bases from V and 0 bases from J, with 10 bases between. Germline V CDR1 and CDR2: LGHNA, YNFKEQ. CDR3 region: CASSPGPSSYEQYF. The CDR3 coding sequence is TGTGCCAGCAGCCCGGGGCCCTCCTCCTACGAGCAGTACTTC.

The J gene is TRBJ2-7, the V gene TRBV12-3 or TRBV12-4, with D possibly matching TRBD1 (6 bases). This CDR3 region has 14 residues. V lost 3 bases, J lost 2 bases, and 11 bases lay in between. The DNA of the CDR3 is TGTGCCAGCAGTTTCCGGCAGGGGACCTACGAGCAGTACTTC. Amino acid sequence: CASSFRQGTYEQYF.

This clonotype has ten or more counts. The chain links TRBV6-5 to TRBJ1-1; 7 bases map to TRBD1. V lost 5 bases to trimming and J lost 7 bases; unmatched junction nucleotides: 4. Per the germline V gene, CDR1 is MNHEY and CDR2 is SVGAGI. The CDR3 totals 12 residues. DNA of the CDR3: TGTGCCAGCAGTAGGGACAGCCTTGAAGCTTTCTTT. Translation: CASSRDSLEAFF.

This clonotype was observed at least ten times. The rearrangement uses TRBV12-3 or TRBV12-4 and TRBJ2-2, with D possibly matching TRBD1 (5 bases). This CDR3 is built from 12 residues. V gave up 8 bases and J gave up 4 bases, with 8 bases separating them. The DNA of the CDR3 is TGTGCCAGCGGCCAGGGCACCGGGGAGCTGTTTTTT. Protein: CASGQGTGELFF.

This clonotype was seen ten or more times. This sequence joins TRBV7-2 and TRBJ2-5; 7 positions agree with TRBD1. From germline, CDR1 is SGHTA and CDR2 FQGNSA. This CDR3 is built from 14 residues. Trimming removed 2 bases from V and 5 bases from J; junction bases left unmatched: 5. CDR3 residues: CASSLRTGRETQYF. The CDR3 coding sequence is TGTGCCAGCAGCTTAAGGACAGGTCGGGAGACCCAGTACTTC.

The sample holds one count of this clonotype. A read error may be the cause here, since a much bigger clone is one base away. The V and J genes are TRBV3-1 and TRBJ2-7; no reliable D call. Germline V gene lookup returns CDR1 LGHDT and CDR2 YNNKEL (reference sequence). The CDR3 is 15 residues long. The CDR3 DNA follows: TGTGCCACCAGCCAAGATGCAGTGCCGGCCTACGAGCAGTACTTC. This codes for CATSQDAVPAYEQYF.

This clonotype has at least ten counts. This sequence joins TRBV7-6 and TRBJ2-6; perhaps TRBD1 as D (6 bases). Trimming left V 5 bases short and J 6 bases short, with 14 bases between. The CDR3 loop spans 15 amino acids. CDR1 SGHVS and CDR2 FNYEAQ come from the germline V gene. CDR3 residues: CASSPAGVVANVLTF. DNA of the CDR3: TGTGCCAGCAGCCCCGCAGGGGTAGTGGCCAACGTCCTGACTTTC.

This clonotype was recorded at least ten times. This chain connects TRBV28 to TRBJ2-2, with TRBD2 identical over 10 bases. CDR3 length: 15 residues. V dropped 6 bases and J dropped 5; count of bases not matched to a gene: 6. Germline CDR1 MDHEN, CDR2 SYDVKM. DNA for the CDR3: TGTGCCAGCAGACCGCTAGCGGGAGAGACCGGGGAGCTGTTTTTT. It codes for CASRPLAGETGELFF.

With regard to this clonotype: It may be a read error: a sequence one base away is much more abundant. The V call is TRBV5-1, the J call TRBJ2-1, with TRBD1 as a possible D gene (6 bases). The CDR3 is 14 residues long. Germline V gene sequence: CDR1 SGHRS, CDR2 YFSETQ. The CDR3 region is CSSSSPDSYNEQFF. The CDR3 nucleotides read TGCTCCAGCAGCTCCCCGGACAGTTACAATGAGCAGTTCTTC.

This clonotype was seen repeatedly, ten times or more. The J gene is TRBJ2-7, the V gene TRBV7-9; 12 bases agree with TRBD2. The V segment lost 5 bases and the J segment 3 bases; nucleotides outside the gene matches: 5. This CDR3 spans 15 amino acids. In germline, CDR1 is SEHNR, CDR2 FQNEAQ (reference sequence). This CDR3 reads CASSARLAGVYEQYF. The CDR3 bases are TGTGCCAGCAGCGCACGACTAGCGGGAGTCTACGAGCAGTACTTC.

This clonotype was counted at least ten times. This chain uses TRBV20-1 with TRBJ2-1, with 7 bases fitting TRBD2. From germline, CDR1 is DFQATT and CDR2 SNEGSKA (reference sequence). V shed 5 bases and J 9 bases; nucleotides not matched to a gene: 10. CDR3 length: 13 residues. CDR3 bases: TGCAGTGCTTTATGGGGGGGGAGAGGTGAGCAGTTCTTC. Residues: CSALWGGRGEQFF.

This clonotype showed up many times. This chain connects TRBV7-2 to TRBJ2-7; D unclear. The CDR3 consists of 12 residues. Germline lookup yields CDR1 SGHTA and CDR2 FQGNSA. V lost 5 bases and J 6 bases, leaving 11 bases between the germline ends. CDR3 nucleotides: TGTGCCAGCAGCCCCGCCGGAGCCGAGCAGTACTTC. Protein product: CASSPAGAEQYF.

Ten or more counts support this clonotype. The genes are TRBV7-9 and TRBJ2-6; D gene unclear. Trimming left V 0 bases short and J 1 base short, with 10 bases between. The CDR3 extends over 17 amino acids. The germline V gene has CDR1 SEHNR and CDR2 FQNEAQ (reference sequence). The CDR3 spells CASSLAVDASGANVLTF. Here the CDR3 DNA reads TGTGCCAGCAGCTTAGCTGTTGACGCTTCTGGGGCCAACGTCCTGACTTTC.

This clonotype was recorded many times. V gene TRBV29-1 combines with J gene TRBJ2-5; 9 bases match TRBD1. CDR1 is SQVTM, CDR2 ANQGSEA, per germline. V was clipped by 3 bases and J by 5 bases; unmatched bases: 7. This CDR3 comprises 14 residues. In DNA form, the CDR3 reads TGCAGCGTTGATTGGACAGGGGCTATGGAGACCCAGTACTTC. Translation gives CSVDWTGAMETQYF.

In its sample, this clonotype was seen many times. V is TRBV4-2 and J is TRBJ2-1, with 14 bases identical to TRBD2. Germline loops: CDR1 LGHNA, CDR2 YNFKEQ. The junction had 11 bases not matched to a gene; V was cut back by 4 bases and J by 9 bases. The CDR3 length is 17 residues. The CDR3 bases are TGTGCCAGCAGCCCAACACCGGGACTAGCGGGAGAAGGTGAGCAGTTCTTC. Its translation is CASSPTPGLAGEGEQFF.

Many counts were recorded for this clonotype. This sequence joins TRBV3-1 and TRBJ2-5; weak D call: TRBD2 (5 bases). Germline loops: CDR1 LGHDT, CDR2 YNNKEL (reference sequence). The CDR3 consists of 16 residues. V was trimmed by 3 bases and J by 2 bases, leaving 16 bases between them. The chain's CDR3 is CASSQDTGRWQETQYF. DNA of the CDR3: TGTGCCAGCAGCCAGGATACTGGGAGATGGCAAGAGACCCAGTACTTC.

This clonotype was counted many times. This chain links TRBV13 with TRBJ1-1, with TRBD1 matching 7 bases. This CDR3 has 15 residues. V shed 4 bases and J 4 bases; nucleotides not matched to a gene: 9. Germline V gene data show CDR1 as PRHDT and CDR2 as FYEKMQ (reference sequence). CDR3 in DNA: TGTGCCAGCAGCTCCCGGACAGGTTGGGGCACTGAAGCTTTCTTT. It encodes CASSSRTGWGTEAFF.

This clonotype was observed many times. CDR3 bases: TGTGCCAGCAGCTTCCATCACAGGGTAGATGGCTACACCTTC. Protein sequence: CASSFHHRVDGYTF. V gene TRBV7-2 combines with J gene TRBJ1-2; the D gene is possibly TRBD1 (6 bases). The CDR3 runs to 14 residues. CDR1 is SGHTA, CDR2 FQGNSA, per germline. The V gene lost 3 bases and the J gene lost 6 bases, with 14 bases spanning the gap.

This clonotype was seen at least ten times. The chain has TRBV5-1 and TRBJ2-3; a weak D match, TRBD1 (5 bases). Germline V lookup: CDR1 SGHRS, CDR2 YFSETQ. This CDR3 is built from 14 residues. V dropped 4 bases and J dropped 5 bases, with 14 bases sitting between them. Written as DNA, the CDR3 is TGCGCCAGCAGCGACCACAGGTCTGGAGATACGCAGTATTTT. Translation: CASSDHRSGDTQYF.

This clonotype appeared many times. The chain carries TRBV12-3 or TRBV12-4 and TRBJ2-1; D is perhaps TRBD2 (7 bases). Trimming pared 7 bases from V and 5 bases from J, leaving 21 bases between. The CDR3 loop spans 16 amino acids. The CDR3 region has the DNA TGTGCCAGCAATTCGCGTGGCGGGGGCCTGAACAATGAGCAGTTCTTC. Protein sequence: CASNSRGGGLNNEQFF.